This TCR beta chain was sequenced during a study of cytomegalovirus exposure and HLA in healthy donors. Notes on the study in general: For most TCR beta V segments, an earlier analysis put the productive rate at about 90% or about 30% of the time. Per a later analysis, HLA-associated TCR beta chains showed more clonal expansion than other, equally common TCR beta chains. In vitro work confirmed that a few CMV-associated chains recognize CMV antigens.

This clone was counted a single time. Its antigen is undetermined. Per germline, CDR1 MNHEY and CDR2 SMNVEV (reference sequence). The CDR3 length is 14 residues. J lost 6 bases, V lost 6 bases, and 5 bases had no gene match. Vbeta (60) and Jbeta (13) primers were used in the PCR. Per the original methods: An analysis performed later counted about 80 million unique TCR beta chains (around 11 million of them shared). Data came from immunoSEQ multiplex PCR; TCRdb stores just in-frame clones and leaves some out. The V and J calls and clone size are taken from that table; D and trimming were inferred from the DNA. The data contain 180,000 or so clones, around four fifths of them singletons.

The source material was PBMCs. This TCR derives from a woman aged 55-75 years in good health and CMV-seropositive. This sequence joins TRBV27 and TRBJ1-5; TRBD1 aligns across 10 bases. CDR3 DNA sequence: TGTGCCAGCAGACGGACAGGGGGGCCTCAGCCCCAGCATTTT. Residues: CASRRTGGPQPQHF.